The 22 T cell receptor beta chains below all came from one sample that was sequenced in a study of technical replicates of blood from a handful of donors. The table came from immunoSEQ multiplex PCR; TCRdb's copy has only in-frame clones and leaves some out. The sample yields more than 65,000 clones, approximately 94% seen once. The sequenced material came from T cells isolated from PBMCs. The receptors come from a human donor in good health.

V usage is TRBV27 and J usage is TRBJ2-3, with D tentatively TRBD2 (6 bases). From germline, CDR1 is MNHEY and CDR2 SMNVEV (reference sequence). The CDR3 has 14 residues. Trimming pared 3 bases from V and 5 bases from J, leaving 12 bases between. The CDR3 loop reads CASSFAGTRDTQYF. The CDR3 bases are TGTGCCAGCAGTTTTGCGGGAACGAGAGATACGCAGTATTTT.

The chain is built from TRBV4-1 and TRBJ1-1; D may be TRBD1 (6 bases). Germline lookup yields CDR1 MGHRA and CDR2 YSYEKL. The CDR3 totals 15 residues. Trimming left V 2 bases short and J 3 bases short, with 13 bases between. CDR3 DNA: TGCGCCAGCAGCCAACCCACAGGGAATTACACTGAAGCTTTCTTT. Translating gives CASSQPTGNYTEAFF.

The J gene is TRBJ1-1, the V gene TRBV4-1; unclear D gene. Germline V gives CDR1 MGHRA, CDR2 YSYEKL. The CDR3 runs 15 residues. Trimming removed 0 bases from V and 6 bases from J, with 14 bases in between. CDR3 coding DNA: TGCGCCAGCAGCCAAGATAAGGCCGGGAGGCCTGAAGCTTTCTTT. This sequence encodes CASSQDKAGRPEAFF.

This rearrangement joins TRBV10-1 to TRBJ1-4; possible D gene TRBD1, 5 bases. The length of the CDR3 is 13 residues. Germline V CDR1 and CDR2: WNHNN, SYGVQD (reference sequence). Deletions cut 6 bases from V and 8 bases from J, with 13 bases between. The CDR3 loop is CASRSGWGEKLFF. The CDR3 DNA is TGCGCCAGCAGATCAGGGTGGGGCGAAAAACTGTTTTTT.

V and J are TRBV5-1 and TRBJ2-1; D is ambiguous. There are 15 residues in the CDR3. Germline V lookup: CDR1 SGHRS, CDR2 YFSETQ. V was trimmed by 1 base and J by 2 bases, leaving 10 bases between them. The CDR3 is CASSLSNPAYNEQFF. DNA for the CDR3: TGCGCCAGCAGCTTGTCAAACCCAGCCTACAATGAGCAGTTCTTC.

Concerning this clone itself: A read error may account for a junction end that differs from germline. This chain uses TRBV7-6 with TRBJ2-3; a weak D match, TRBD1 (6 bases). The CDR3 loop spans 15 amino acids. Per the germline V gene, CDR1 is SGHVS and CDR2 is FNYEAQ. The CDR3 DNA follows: TGTGCCAGCAGCCCCCGGACAGCGCGCACGGATACGCAGTATTTT. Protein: CASSPRTARTDTQYF.

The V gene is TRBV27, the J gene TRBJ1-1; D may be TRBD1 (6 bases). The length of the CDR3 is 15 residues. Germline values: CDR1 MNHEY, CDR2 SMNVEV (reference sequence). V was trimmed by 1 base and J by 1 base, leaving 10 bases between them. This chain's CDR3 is CASSLLWDKNTEAFF. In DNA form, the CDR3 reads TGTGCCAGCAGTTTATTGTGGGACAAGAACACTGAAGCTTTCTTT.

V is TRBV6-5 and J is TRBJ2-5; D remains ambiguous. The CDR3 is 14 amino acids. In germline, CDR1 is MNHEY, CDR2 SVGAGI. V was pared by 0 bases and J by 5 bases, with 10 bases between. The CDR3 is CASSYSALTETQYF. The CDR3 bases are TGTGCCAGCAGTTACTCCGCGTTAACGGAGACCCAGTACTTC.

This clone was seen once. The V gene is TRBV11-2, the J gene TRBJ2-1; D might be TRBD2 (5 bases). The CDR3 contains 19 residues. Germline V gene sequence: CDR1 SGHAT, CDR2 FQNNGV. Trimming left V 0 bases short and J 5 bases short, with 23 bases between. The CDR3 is CASSLDFYFRTESDNEQFF. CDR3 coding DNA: TGTGCCAGCAGCTTAGATTTTTATTTTCGGACTGAGAGTGACAATGAGCAGTTCTTC.

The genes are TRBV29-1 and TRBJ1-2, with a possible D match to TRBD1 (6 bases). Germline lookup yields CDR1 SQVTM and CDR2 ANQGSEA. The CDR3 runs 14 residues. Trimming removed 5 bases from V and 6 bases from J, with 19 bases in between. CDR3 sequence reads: CSVSPRGGRDGYTF. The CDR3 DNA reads TGCAGCGTTTCCCCCCGGGGGGGCCGGGATGGCTACACCTTC. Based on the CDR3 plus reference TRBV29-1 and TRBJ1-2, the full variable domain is SAVISQKPSRDICQRGTSLTIQCQVDSQVTMMFWYRQQPGQSLTLIATANQGSEATYESGFVIDKFPISRPNLTFSTLTVSNMSPEDSSIYLCSVSPRGGRDGYTFGSGTRLTVV.

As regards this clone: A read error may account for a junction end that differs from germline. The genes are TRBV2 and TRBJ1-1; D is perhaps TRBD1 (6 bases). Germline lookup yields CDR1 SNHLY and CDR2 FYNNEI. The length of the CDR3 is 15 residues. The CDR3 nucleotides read TGTGCCAGCTTCCCCTCCGGGACACACTACACGGAAGCTTTCTTT. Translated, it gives CASFPSGTHYTEAFF.

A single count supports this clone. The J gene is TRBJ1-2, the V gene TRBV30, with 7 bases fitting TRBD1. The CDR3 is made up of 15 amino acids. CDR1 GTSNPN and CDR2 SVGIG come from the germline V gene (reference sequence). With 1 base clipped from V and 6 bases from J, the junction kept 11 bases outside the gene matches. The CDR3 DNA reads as TGTGCCTGGAGTGAGATCCTTACAGGGGCTCATGGCTACACCTTC. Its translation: CAWSEILTGAHGYTF.

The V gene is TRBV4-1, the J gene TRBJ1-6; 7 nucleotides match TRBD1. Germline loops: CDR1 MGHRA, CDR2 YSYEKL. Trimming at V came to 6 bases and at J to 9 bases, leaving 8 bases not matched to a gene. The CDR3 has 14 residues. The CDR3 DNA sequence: TGCGCCAGCAGGTTACAGGGGTTGGGTTCACCCCTCCACTTT. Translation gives CASRLQGLGSPLHF.

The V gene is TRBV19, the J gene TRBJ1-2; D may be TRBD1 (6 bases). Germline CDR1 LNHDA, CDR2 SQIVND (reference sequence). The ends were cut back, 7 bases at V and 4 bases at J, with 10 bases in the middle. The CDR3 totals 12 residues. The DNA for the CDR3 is TGTGCCAGTACCCCGGACAGCTATGGCTACACCTTC. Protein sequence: CASTPDSYGYTF.

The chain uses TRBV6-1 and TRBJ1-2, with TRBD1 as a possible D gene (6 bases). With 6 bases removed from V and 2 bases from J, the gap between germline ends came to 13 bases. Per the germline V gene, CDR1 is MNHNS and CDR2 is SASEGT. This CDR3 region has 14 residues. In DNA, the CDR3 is TGTGCCAGCAGAGGGGACACCTCGAACTATGGCTACACCTTC. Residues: CASRGDTSNYGYTF.

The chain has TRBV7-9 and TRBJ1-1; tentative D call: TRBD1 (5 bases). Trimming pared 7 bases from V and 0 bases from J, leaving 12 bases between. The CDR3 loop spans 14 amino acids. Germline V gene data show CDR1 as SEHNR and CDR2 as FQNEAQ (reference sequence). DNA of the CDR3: TGTGCCAGCACCCGTGGGGGGATGAACACTGAAGCTTTCTTT. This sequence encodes CASTRGGMNTEAFF.

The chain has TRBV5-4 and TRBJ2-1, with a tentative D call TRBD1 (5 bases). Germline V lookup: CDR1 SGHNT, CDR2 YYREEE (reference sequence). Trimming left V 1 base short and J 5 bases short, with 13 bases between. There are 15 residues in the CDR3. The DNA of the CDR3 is TGTGCCAGCAGCTTGACTTTGACAGTCAACAATGAGCAGTTCTTC. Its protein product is CASSLTLTVNNEQFF.

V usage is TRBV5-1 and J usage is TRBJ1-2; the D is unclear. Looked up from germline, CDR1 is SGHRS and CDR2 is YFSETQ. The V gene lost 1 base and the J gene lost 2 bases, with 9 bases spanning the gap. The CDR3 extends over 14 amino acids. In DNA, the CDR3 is TGCGCCAGCAGCTTGTCAGGCACAAACTATGGCTACACCTTC. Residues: CASSLSGTNYGYTF.

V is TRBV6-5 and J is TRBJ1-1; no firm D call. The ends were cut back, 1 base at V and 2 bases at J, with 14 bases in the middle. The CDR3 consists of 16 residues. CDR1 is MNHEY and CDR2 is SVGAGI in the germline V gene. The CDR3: CASSYYGVQPNTEAFF. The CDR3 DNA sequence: TGTGCCAGCAGTTACTACGGGGTCCAACCTAACACTGAAGCTTTCTTT.

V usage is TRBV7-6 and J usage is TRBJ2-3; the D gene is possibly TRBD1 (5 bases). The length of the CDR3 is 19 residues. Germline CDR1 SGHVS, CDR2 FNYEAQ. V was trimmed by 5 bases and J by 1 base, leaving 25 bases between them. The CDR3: CASSPKLGKRGSGTDTQYF. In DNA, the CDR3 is TGTGCCAGCAGCCCAAAGCTGGGGAAAAGGGGAAGTGGCACAGATACGCAGTATTTT.

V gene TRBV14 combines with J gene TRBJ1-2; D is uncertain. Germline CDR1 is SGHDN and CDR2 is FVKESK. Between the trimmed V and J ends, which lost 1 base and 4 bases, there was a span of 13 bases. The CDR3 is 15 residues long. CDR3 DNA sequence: TGTGCCAGCAGCCAAGGGCCAGGCCGCCCCTATGGCTACACCTTC. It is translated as CASSQGPGRPYGYTF.

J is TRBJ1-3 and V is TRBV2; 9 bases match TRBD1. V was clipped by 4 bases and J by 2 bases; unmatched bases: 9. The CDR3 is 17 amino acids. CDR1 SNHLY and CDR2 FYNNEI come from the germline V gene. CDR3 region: CASSGGTGRITGNTIYF. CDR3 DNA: TGTGCCAGCAGTGGGGGGACAGGGAGGATTACTGGAAACACCATATATTTT.